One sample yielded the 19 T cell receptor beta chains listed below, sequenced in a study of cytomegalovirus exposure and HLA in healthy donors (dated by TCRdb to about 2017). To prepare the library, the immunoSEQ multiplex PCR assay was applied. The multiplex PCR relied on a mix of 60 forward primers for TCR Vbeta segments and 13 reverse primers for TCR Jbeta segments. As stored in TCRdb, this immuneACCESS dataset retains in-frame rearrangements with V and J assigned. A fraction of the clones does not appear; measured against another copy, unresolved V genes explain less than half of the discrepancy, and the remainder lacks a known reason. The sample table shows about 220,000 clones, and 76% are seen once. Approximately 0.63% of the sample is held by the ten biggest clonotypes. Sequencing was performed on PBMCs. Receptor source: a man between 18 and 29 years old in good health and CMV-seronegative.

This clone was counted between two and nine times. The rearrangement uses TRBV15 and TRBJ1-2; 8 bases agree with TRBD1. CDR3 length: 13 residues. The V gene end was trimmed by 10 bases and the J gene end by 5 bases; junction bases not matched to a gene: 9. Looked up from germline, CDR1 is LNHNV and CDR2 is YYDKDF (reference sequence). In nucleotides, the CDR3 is TGTGCCATCTCAGGGGGCGCGGGTTATGGCTACACCTTC. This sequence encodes CAISGGAGYGYTF.

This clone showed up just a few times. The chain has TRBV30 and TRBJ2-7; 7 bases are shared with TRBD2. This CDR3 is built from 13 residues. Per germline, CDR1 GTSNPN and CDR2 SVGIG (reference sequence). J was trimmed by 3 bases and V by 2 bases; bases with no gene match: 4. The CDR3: CAWSWGEGYEQYF. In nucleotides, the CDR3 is TGTGCCTGGAGTTGGGGGGAGGGCTACGAGCAGTACTTC.

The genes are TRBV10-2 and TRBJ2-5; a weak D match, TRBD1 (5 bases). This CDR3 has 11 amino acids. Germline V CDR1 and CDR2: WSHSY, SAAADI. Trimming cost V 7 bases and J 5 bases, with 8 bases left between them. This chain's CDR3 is CASTGSETQYF. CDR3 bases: TGCGCCAGCACAGGGTCGGAGACCCAGTACTTC.

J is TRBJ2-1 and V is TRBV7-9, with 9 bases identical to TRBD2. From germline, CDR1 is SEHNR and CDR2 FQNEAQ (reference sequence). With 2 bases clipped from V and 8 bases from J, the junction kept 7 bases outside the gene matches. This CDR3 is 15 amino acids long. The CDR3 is CASSLPGGRADEQFF. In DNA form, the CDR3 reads TGTGCCAGCAGCTTACCGGGCGGGAGGGCCGATGAGCAGTTCTTC.

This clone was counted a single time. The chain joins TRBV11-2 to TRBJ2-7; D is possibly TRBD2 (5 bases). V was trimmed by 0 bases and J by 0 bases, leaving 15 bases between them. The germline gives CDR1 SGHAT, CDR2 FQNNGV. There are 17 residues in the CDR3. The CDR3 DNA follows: TGTGCCAGCAGCTTAGAAGGTCATCAGCGGATCTCCTACGAGCAGTACTTC. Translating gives CASSLEGHQRISYEQYF.

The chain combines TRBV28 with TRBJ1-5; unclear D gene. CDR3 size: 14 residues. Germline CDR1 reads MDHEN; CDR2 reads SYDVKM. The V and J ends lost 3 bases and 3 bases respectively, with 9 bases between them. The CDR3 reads CASSFQVTNQPQHF. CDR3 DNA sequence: TGTGCCAGCAGTTTTCAGGTAACCAATCAGCCCCAGCATTTT. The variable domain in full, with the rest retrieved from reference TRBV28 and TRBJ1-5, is DVKVTQSSRYLVKRTGEKVFLECVQDMDHENMFWYRQDPGLGLRLIYFSYDVKMKEKGDIPEGYSVSREKKERFSLILESASTNQTSMYLCASSFQVTNQPQHFGDGTRLSIL.

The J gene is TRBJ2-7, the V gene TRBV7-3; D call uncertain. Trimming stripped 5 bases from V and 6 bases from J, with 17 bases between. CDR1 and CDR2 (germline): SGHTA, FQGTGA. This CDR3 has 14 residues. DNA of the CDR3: TGTGCCAGCAGCCTGGTATTTAGCTTCCGCGAGCAGTACTTC. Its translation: CASSLVFSFREQYF.

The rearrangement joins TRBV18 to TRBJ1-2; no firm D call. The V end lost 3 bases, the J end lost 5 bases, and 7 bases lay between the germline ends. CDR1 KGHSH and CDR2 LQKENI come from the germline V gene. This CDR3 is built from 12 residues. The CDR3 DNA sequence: TGTGCCAGCTCACCTCAGAATTATGGCTACACCTTC. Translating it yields CASSPQNYGYTF.

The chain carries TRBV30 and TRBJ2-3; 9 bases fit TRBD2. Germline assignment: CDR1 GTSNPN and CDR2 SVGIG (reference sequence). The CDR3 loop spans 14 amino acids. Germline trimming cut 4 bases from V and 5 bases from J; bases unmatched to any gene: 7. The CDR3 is CAWTIAGVIDTQYF. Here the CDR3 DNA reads TGTGCCTGGACCATAGCGGGAGTAATAGATACGCAGTATTTT.

The CDR3 DNA is TGTGCCAGCAGCGGTCGACTAGCCTATAGCACAGATACGCAGTATTTT. Its protein is CASSGRLAYSTDTQYF. V is TRBV9 and J is TRBJ2-3; 7 nucleotides agree with TRBD2. Germline trimming cut 3 bases from V and 0 bases from J; bases unmatched to any gene: 7. CDR1 is SGDLS, CDR2 YYNGEE, per germline. This CDR3 has 16 amino acids.

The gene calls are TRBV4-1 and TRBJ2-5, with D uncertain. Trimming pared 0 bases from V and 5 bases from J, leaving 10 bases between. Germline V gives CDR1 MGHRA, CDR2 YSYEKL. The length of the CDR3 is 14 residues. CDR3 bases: TGCGCCAGCAGCCAAGACCCTTCTGCGGAGACCCAGTACTTC. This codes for CASSQDPSAETQYF.

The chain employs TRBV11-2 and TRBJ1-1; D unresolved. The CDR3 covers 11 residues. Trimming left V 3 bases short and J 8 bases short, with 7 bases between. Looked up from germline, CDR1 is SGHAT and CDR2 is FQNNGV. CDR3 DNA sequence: TGTGCCAGCAGCTTGTCGGTGGAAGCTTTCTTT. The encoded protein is CASSLSVEAFF. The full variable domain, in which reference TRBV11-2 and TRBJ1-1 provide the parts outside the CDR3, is EAGVAQSPRYKIIEKRQSVAFWCNPISGHATLYWYQQILGQGPKLLIQFQNNGVVDDSQLPKDRFSAERLKGVDSTLKIQPAKLEDSAVYLCASSLSVEAFFGQGTRLTVV.

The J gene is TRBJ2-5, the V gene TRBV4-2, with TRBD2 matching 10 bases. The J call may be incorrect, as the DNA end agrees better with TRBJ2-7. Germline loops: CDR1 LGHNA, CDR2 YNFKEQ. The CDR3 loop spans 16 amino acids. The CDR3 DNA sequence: TGTGCCAGCAGCAACGACCCTAGCGGGAGTCTCTACGAGCAGTACTTC. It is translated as CASSNDPSGSLYEQYF.

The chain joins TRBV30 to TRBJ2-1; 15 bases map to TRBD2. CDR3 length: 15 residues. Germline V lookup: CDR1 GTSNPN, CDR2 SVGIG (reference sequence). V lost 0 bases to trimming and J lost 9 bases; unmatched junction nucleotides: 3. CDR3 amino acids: CAWSVRTSGGGEQFF. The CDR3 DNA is TGTGCCTGGAGTGTACGGACTAGCGGGGGGGGTGAGCAGTTCTTC.

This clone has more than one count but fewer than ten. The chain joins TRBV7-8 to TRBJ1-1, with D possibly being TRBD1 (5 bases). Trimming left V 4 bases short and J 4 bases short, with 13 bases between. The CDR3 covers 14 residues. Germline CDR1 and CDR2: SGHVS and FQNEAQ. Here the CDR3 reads CASSSTTAITEAFF. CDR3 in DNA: TGTGCCAGCAGCTCAACGACAGCTATCACTGAAGCTTTCTTT.

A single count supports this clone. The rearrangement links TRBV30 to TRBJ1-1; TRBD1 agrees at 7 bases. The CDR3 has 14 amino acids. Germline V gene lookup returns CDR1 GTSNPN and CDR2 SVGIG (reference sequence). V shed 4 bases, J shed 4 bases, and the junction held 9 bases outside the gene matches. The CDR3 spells CAWTDFGTATEAFF. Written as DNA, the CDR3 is TGTGCCTGGACCGACTTTGGGACAGCCACTGAAGCTTTCTTT.

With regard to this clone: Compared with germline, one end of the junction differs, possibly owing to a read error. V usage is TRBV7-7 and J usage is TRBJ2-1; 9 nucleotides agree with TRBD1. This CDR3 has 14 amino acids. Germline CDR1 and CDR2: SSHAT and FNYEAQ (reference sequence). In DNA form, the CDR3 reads TGTGCTAGCAGCGCCCGGGACAGGGCGACTGAGCAGTTCTTC. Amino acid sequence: CASSARDRATEQFF. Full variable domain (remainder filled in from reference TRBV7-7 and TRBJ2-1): GAGVSQSPRYKVTKRGQDVTLRCDPISSHATLYWYQQALGQGPEFLTYFNYEAQPDKSGLPSDRFSAERPEGSISTLTIQRTEQRDSAMYRCASSARDRATEQFFGPGTRLTVL.

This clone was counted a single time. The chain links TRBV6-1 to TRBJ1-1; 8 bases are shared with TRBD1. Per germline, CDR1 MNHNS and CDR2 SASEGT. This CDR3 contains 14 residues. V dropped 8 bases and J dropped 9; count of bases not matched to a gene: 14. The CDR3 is CASGPDRGRPQAFF. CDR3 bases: TGTGCCAGCGGGCCAGACAGGGGCCGCCCCCAAGCTTTCTTT.

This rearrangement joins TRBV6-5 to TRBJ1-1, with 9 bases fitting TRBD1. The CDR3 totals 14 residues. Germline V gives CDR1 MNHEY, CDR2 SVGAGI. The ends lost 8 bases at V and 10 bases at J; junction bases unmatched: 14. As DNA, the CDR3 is TGTGCCAGCCGTCCCCCGGGACAGGGTATAGGAGCTTTCTTT. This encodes CASRPPGQGIGAFF.